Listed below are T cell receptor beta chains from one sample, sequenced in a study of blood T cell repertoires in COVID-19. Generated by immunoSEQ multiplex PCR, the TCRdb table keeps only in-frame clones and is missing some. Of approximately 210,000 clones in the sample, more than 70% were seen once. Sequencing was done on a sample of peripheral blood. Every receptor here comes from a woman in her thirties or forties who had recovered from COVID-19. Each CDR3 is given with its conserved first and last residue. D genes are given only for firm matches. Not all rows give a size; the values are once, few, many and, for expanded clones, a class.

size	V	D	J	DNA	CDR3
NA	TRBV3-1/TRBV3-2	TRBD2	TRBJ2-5	TGTGCCAGCAGCCAAAGGCTAGCGGGAGTGGAGACCCAGTACTTC	CASSQRLAGVETQYF
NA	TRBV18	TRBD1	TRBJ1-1	TGTGCCAGCTCACCACTCGGACAGGGGATGGACACTGAAGCTTTCTTT	CASSPLGQGMDTEAFF
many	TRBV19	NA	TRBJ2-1	TGTGCCAGTAGTATCCCACAGGGCAATGAGCAGTTCTTC	CASSIPQGNEQFF
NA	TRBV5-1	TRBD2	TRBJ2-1	TGCGCCAGCAGCTCGGGACTAGCGGTCTCGGATGAGCAGTTCTTC	CASSSGLAVSDEQFF
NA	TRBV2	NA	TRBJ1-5	TGTGCCAGCAGGATACAGAGTGTTCTGCCCCAGCATTTT	CASRIQSVLPQHF
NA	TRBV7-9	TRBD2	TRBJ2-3	TGTGCCAGCCGACTAGCAGGTACAGATACGCAGTATTTT	CASRLAGTDTQYF
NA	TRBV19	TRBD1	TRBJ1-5	TGTGCCAGTAGTGAGACAGGGGGGTTTCAGCCCCAGCATTTT	CASSETGGFQPQHF
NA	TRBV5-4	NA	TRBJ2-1	TGTGCCAGCAGCCCCGAGTTACAGGATAACAATGAGCAGTTCTTC	CASSPELQDNNEQFF
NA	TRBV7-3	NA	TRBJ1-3	TGTGCCAGCAGCTTAATTGGGCGCGTTAAAAACTCTGGAAACACCATATATTTT	CASSLIGRVKNSGNTIYF
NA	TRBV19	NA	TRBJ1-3	TGTGCCAGTAGTCCACCTCCAGGGACGCGGGGGTCCTACTCTGGAAACACCATATATTTT	CASSPPPGTRGSYSGNTIYF
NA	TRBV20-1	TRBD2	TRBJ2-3	TGCAGTGCTAGTGCGCTTAGCGGGCCCGGCACAGATACGCAGTATTTT	CSASALSGPGTDTQYF
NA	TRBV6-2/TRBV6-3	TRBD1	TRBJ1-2	TGTGCCAGCAGTCCAGGGGGCAACTATGGCTACACCTTC	CASSPGGNYGYTF
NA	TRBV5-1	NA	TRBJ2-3	TGCGCCAGCAGCGCCTCAGGGACTCACACAGATACGCAGTATTTT	CASSASGTHTDTQYF
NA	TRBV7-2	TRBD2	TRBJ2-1	TGTGCCAGCAGCTCCTTCGGGGGGGACAATGAGCAGTTCTTC	CASSSFGGDNEQFF
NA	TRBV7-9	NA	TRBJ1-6	TGTGCCAGCAGCTTAAAGGGAGATTCACCCCTCCACTTT	CASSLKGDSPLHF
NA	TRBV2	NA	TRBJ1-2	TGTGCCAGCAGTGGCCAGGGCGGTGGCTACACCTTC	CASSGQGGGYTF
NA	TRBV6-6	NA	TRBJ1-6	TGTGCCAGCAGTTACTCGCAGGTGGATAATTCACCCCTCCACTTT	CASSYSQVDNSPLHF
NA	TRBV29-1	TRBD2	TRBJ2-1	TGCAGCGTTCTCACGGGGCTAGCGGGAGGCAGCGAGCAGTTCTTC	CSVLTGLAGGSEQFF
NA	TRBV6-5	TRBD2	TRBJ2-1	TGTGCCAGCAGCGCCGGGACTAGCGGGAGCTATGAGCAGTTCTTC	CASSAGTSGSYEQFF
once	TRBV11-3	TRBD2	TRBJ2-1	TGTGCCAGCAGCTCCCAACTAGCGGGAGGGAGTGAGCAGTTCTTC	CASSSQLAGGSEQFF
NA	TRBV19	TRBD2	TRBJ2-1	TGTGCCAGTAGTATGCACTCAAAAGGACTAGCGGGAGAAAATGAGCAGTTCTTC	CASSMHSKGLAGENEQFF
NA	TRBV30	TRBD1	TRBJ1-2	TGTGCCTGGAGAGGAGGGACAGCGAAAGCTAACTATGGCTACACCTTC	CAWRGGTAKANYGYTF
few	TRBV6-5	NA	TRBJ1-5	TGTGCCAGCAGCCTGGACAGCCAAAATCAGCCCCAGCATTTT	CASSLDSQNQPQHF
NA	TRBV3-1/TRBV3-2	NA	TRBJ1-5	TGTGCCAGCAGCCCTGACACCTACGGTCAGCCCCAGCATTTT	CASSPDTYGQPQHF
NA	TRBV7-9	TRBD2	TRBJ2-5	TGTGCCAGCAGCCGAGCGGGGGTAACGGAGACCCAGTACTTC	CASSRAGVTETQYF
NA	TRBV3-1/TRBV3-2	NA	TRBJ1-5	TGTGCCAGCAGCCAAGATCTTGCGGGGCAGCCCCAGCATTTT	CASSQDLAGQPQHF
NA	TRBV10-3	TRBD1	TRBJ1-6	TGTGCCATCAGTTTAACCGGGACAGGGAGGAATTCACCCCTCCACTTT	CAISLTGTGRNSPLHF
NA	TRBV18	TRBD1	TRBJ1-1	TGTGCCAGCTCACCACCGGGACAGGCCAATGAAGCTTTCTTT	CASSPPGQANEAFF
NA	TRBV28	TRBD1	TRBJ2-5	TGTGCCAGCAGCTCCCGGACAGGGGGCCATCAGGGGCTAGAGACCCAGTACTTC	CASSSRTGGHQGLETQYF